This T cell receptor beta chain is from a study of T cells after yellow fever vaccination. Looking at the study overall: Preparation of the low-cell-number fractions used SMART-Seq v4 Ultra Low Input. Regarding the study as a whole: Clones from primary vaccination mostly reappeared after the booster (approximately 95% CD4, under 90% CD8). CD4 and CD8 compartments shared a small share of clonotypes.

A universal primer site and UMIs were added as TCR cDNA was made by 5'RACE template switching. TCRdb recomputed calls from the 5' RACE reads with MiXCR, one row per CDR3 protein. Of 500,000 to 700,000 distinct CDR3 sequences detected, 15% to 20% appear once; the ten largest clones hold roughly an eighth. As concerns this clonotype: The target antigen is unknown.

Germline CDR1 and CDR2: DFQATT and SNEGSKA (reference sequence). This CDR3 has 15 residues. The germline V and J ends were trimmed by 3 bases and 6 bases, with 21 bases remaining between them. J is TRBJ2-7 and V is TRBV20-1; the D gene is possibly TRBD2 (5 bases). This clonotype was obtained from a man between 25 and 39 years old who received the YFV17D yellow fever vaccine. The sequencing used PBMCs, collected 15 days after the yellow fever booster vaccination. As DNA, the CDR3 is TGCAGTGCTAGGGGGATACTAGGAGAATCGGGCGAGCAGTACTTC. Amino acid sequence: CSARGILGESGEQYF.